This TCR beta chain was captured in a study of T-cell memory formation after mild COVID-19. TCRdb independently ran MiXCR on the 5' RACE reads; one entry per CDR3 protein. The table lists around 420,000 distinct CDR3 sequences, approximately 25% of them singletons. The germline V and J ends were trimmed by 3 bases and 4 bases, with 17 bases remaining between them. CDR3 size: 15 residues. Germline CDR1 reads SGHKS; CDR2 reads YYEKEE (reference sequence). This clonotype was seen only a few times. The sequenced material came from PBMCs or a T cell subset sorted from them (not recorded which). The rearrangement joins TRBV5-5 to TRBJ2-7; weak D call: TRBD2 (6 bases). The receptor's source is an adult woman who had mild COVID-19 (a few samples of this study predate the infection). Cell type and time point are not known. The CDR3 spells CASSSSLADSYEQYF. CDR3 DNA: TGTGCCAGCAGCTCCTCGTTAGCGGACTCTTACGAGCAGTACTTC.